The rows below give T cell receptor beta chains drawn from one sample of a study of breast tumors, draining lymph nodes, adjacent tissues. TCRdb processed the multiplex PCR reads anew with MiXCR; each CDR3 protein has one entry. The repertoire holds around 150,000 distinct CDR3 sequences, with more than 20% as singletons. The specimen sequenced was axillary lymph node tissue. The receptors were sampled from a female donor with breast cancer. Some clones in this sample may be carry-over from other donors' samples. CDR3s leave out the opening cysteine and the closing phenylalanine or tryptophan. Fields, in order: V gene, CDR3 protein.

TRBV20-1,SAQRQGGTYEQY
TRBV12-3/TRBV12-4,ASSSTGTRAGRGGTQY
TRBV20-1,SARASSGKNTGELF
TRBV28,ASSSRDRASANDEQY
TRBV28,ASSFQGPRNGYT
TRBV20-1,SATHEGQGVPGELF
TRBV7-8,ASSLALGTDTQY
TRBV5-1,ASSLVGGREQY
TRBV30,AWRGWANEQF
TRBV30,AWWKGEGGTASYNEQF
TRBV7-2,ASSLAASPQETQY
TRBV18,ASSTVLAGGVGTNEQY
TRBV6-1,ASVLPGWEQY
TRBV4-1,ASSQEQASFRSEQY
TRBV5-4,ASSTGQGSYNEQF
TRBV28,ASSRAGGDNSPLH
TRBV9,ASNGGSSYNEQF
TRBV7-8,ASSLELGSEQF
TRBV20-1,SAGRELPNEQF
TRBV6-5,ASSYGQATYEQY
TRBV19,ASSMLDRGGEQY
TRBV19,ASSIEPGTGYRKTQY
TRBV10-3,AISEPAGKYIEQF
TRBV20-1,SAASGVYEQY
TRBV27,ASGLVSPPGGGARYEQY
TRBV24-1,ATSDPDDEGRGETQY
TRBV28,ASSPASVRTSAPSTDTQY
TRBV20-1,SAFNRGRETQY
TRBV3-1,ASSPVGVREQY
TRBV6-7,ASSYNSGTSGSMFDEQF
TRBV12-3/TRBV12-4,ASSPRALAGVDDEQF
TRBV5-4,ASSLGTGGGTGELF